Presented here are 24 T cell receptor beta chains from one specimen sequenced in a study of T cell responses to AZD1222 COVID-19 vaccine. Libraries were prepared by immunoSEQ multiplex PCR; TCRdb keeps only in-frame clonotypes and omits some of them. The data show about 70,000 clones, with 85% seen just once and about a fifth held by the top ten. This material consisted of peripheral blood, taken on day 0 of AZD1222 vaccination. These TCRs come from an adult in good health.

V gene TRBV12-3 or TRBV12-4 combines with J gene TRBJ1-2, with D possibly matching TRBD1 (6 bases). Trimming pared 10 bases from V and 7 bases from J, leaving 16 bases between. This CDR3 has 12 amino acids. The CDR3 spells CATRGGDPGYTF. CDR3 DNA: TGTGCCACCAGGGGAGGGGATCCTGGCTACACCTTC.

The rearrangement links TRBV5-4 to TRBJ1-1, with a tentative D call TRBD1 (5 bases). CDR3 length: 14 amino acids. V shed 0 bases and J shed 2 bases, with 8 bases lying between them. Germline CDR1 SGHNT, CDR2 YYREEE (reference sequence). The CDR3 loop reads CASSLGQINTEAFF. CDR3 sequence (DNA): TGTGCCAGCAGCTTGGGACAGATAAACACTGAAGCTTTCTTT.

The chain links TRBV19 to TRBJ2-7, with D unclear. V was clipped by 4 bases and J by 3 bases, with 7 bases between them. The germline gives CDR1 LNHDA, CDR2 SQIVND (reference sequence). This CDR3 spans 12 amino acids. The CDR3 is CASSTNVYEQYF. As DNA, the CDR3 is TGTGCCAGTAGTACGAACGTCTACGAGCAGTACTTC.

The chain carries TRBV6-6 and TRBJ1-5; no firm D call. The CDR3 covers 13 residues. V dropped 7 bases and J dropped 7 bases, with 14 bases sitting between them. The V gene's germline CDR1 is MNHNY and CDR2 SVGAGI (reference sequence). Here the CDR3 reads CASIINPDQPQHF. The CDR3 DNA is TGTGCCAGCATAATTAATCCTGACCAGCCCCAGCATTTT.

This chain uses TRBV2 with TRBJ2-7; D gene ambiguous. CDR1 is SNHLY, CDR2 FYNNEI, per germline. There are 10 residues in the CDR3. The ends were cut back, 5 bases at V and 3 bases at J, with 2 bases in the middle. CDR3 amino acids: CASSNYEQYF. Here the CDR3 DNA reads TGTGCCAGCAGTAACTACGAGCAGTACTTC.

DNA of the CDR3: TGTGCCAGCTTCAGGGGGCTTGGCTACACCTTC. This gives the protein CASFRGLGYTF. The V and J genes are TRBV12-3 or TRBV12-4 and TRBJ1-2, with 8 nucleotides matching TRBD1. J was trimmed by 7 bases and V by 8 bases; bases with no gene match: 3. The CDR3 is 11 amino acids.

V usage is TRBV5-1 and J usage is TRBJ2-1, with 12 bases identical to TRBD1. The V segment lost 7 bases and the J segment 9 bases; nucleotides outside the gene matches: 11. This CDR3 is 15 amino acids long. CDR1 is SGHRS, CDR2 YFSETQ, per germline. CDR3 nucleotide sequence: TGCGCCAGCCAGACTCCGGGACAGGGGGCGAGTGAGCAGTTCTTC. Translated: CASQTPGQGASEQFF. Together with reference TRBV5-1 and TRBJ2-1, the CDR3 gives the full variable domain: KAGVTQTPRYLIKTRGQQVTLSCSPISGHRSVSWYQQTPGQGLQFLFEYFSETQRNKGNFPGRFSGRQFSNSRSEMNVSTLELGDSALYLCASQTPGQGASEQFFGPGTRLTVL.

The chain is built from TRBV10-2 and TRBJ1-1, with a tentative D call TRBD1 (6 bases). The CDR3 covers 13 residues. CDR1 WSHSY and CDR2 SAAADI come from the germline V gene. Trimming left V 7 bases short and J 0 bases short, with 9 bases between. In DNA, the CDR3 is TGCGCCAGCACCCGGACAGTGAACACTGAAGCTTTCTTT. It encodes CASTRTVNTEAFF.

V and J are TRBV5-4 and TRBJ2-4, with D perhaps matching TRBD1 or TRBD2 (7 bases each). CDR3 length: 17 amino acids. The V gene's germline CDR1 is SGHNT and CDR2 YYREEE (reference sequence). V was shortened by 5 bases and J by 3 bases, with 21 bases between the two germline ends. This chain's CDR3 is CASREGGTVAGKNIQYF. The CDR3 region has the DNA TGTGCCAGCAGGGAAGGGGGGACAGTAGCGGGCAAAAACATTCAGTACTTC.

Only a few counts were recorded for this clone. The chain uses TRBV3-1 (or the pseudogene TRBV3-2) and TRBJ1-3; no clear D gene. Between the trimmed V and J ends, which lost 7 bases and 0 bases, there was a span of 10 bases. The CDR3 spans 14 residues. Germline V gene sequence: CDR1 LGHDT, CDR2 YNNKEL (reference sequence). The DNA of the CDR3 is TGTGCCAGCACCTTTTCTTACTCTGGAAACACCATATATTTT. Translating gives CASTFSYSGNTIYF.

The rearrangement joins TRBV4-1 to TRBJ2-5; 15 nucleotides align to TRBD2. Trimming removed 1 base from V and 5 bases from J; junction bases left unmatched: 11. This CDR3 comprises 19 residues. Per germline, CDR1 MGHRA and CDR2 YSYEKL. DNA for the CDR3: TGCGCCAGCAGCCAAGTCGGACTAGCGGGAGGGGGATTTGTGGAGACCCAGTACTTC. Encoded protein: CASSQVGLAGGGFVETQYF.

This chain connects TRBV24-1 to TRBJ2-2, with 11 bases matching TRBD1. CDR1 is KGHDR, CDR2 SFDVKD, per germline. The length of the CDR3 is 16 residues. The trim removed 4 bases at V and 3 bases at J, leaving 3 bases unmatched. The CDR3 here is CATSDPGQGDTGELFF. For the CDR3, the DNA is TGTGCCACCAGTGACCCGGGACAGGGGGACACCGGGGAGCTGTTTTTT.

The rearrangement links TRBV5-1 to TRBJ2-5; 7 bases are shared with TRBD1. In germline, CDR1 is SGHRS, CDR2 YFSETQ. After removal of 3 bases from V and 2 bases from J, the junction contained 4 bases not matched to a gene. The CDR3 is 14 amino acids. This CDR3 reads CASSSGQLQETQYF. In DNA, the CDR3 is TGCGCCAGCAGCTCGGGACAGTTACAAGAGACCCAGTACTTC.

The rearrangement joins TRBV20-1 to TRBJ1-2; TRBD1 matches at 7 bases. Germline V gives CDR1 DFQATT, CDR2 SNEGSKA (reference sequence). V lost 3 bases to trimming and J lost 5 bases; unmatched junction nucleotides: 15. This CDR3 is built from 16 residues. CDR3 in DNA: TGCAGTGCTAGTCGGGGGTACCGGGACAGTTCATATGGCTACACCTTC. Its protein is CSASRGYRDSSYGYTF.

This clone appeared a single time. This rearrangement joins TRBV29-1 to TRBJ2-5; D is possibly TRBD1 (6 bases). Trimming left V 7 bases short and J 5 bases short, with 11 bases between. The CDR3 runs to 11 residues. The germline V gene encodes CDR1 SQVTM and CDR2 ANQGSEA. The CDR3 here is CSAPQGETQYF. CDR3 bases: TGCAGCGCCCCGCAGGGGGAGACCCAGTACTTC.

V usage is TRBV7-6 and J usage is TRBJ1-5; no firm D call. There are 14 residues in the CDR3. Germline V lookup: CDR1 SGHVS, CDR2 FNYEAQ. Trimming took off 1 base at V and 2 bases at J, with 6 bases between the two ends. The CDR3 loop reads CASSLGAGNQPQHF. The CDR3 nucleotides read TGTGCCAGCAGCTTAGGGGCCGGCAATCAGCCCCAGCATTTT.

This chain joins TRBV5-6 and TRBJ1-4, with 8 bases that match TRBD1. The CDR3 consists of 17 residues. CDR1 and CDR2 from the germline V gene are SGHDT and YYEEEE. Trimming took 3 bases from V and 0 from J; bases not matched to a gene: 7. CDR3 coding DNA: TGTGCCAGCAGCTCGACAGGGGATGTCGCAACTAATGAAAAACTGTTTTTT. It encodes CASSSTGDVATNEKLFF.

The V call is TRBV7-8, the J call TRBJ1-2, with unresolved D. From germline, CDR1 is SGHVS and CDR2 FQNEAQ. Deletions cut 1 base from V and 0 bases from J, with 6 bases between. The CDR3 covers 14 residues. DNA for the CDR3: TGTGCCAGCAGCTTAGAAGTATCTAACTATGGCTACACCTTC. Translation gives CASSLEVSNYGYTF.

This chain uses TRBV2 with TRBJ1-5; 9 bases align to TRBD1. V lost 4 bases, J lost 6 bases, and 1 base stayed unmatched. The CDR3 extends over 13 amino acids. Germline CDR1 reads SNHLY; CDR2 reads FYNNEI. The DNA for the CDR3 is TGTGCCAGCAGTGGACAGGGGGGTCAGCCCCAGCATTTT. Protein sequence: CASSGQGGQPQHF.

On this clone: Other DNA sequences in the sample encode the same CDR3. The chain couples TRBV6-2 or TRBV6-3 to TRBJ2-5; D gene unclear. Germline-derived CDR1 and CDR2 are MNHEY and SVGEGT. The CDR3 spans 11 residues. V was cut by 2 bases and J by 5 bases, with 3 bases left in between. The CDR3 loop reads CASSYGETQYF. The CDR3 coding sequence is TGTGCCAGCAGTTACGGGGAGACCCAGTACTTC.

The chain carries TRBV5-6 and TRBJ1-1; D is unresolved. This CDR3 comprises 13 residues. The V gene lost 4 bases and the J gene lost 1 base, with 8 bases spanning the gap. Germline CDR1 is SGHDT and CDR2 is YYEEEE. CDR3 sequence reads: CASSRQRNTEAFF. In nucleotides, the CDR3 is TGTGCCAGCAGCCGGCAAAGGAACACTGAAGCTTTCTTT.

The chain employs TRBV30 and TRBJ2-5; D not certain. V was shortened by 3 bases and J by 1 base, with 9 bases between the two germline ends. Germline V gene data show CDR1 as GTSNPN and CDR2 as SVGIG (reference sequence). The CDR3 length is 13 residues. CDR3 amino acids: CAWRSGSQETQYF. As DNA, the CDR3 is TGTGCCTGGAGATCCGGCAGCCAAGAGACCCAGTACTTC.

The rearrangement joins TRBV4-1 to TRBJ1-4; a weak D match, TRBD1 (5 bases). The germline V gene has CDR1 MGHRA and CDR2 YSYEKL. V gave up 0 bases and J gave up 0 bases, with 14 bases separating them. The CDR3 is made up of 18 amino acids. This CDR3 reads CASSQDAGILATNEKLFF. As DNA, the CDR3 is TGCGCCAGCAGCCAAGATGCAGGGATCCTTGCAACTAATGAAAAACTGTTTTTT.

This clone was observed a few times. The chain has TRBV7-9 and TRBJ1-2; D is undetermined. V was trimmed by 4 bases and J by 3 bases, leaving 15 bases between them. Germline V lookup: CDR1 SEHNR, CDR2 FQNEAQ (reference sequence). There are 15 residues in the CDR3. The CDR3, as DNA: TGTGCCAGCAGCTGGTCGGGCCGAACAGACTATGGCTACACCTTC. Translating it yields CASSWSGRTDYGYTF. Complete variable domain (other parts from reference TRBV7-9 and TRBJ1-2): DTGVSQNPRHKITKRGQNVTFRCDPISEHNRLYWYRQTLGQGPEFLTYFQNEAQLEKSRLLSDRFSAERPKGSFSTLEIQRTEQGDSAMYLCASSWSGRTDYGYTFGSGTRLTVV.